This TCR beta chain was documented in a study of CXCR3-negative and CXCR3-positive naive CD8 T cells. Study-level findings and limits: Memory cells showed distinct TRBV-TRBJ patterns, while the two naive subsets matched. High diversity, comparable across both naive subsets, contrasted with much lower diversity in memory CD8+ cells.

About this clonotype: Its antigen is as yet unknown.

Each TRB cDNA library was prepared by 5' RACE (with UMI labels). TCRdb reprocessed the 5' RACE reads, with one entry per CDR3 protein and no DNA. Seen in this sample are under 85,000 distinct CDR3 sequences; the ten most common clones hold 1.6%. Researchers reported sorting every CD8+ T cell subset in triplicate, 330,000 or so cells per sort. The CD45RO-CCR7+CD27+CD95- phenotype denoted naive CD8+ T cells. Germline CDR1 is SNHLY and CDR2 is FYNNEI. The CDR3 has 14 amino acids. The sequenced sample was naive CXCR3- CD8+ T cells from blood. As to subset: CD45RO-CCR7+CD27+CD95- naive CD8+ T cells lacking CXCR3 (TNR3-). This chain uses TRBV2 with TRBJ2-2; TCRdb lists TRBD1, though no DNA is available to test this call. This clonotype was sampled from a human donor in good health. Some clones in this sample may be carry-over from other donors' samples. The CDR3 reads CASTDRGATGELFF.